The 15 T cell receptor beta chains below all came from one sample that was sequenced in a study of cytomegalovirus exposure and HLA in healthy donors (TCRdb year 2017). The method was the immunoSEQ multiplex PCR assay. A mixture of 60 forward primers for TCR Vbeta segments and 13 reverse primers for TCR Jbeta segments was used in the multiplex PCR. The source is immuneACCESS, and TCRdb retained only in-frame sequences with V and J called. Part of the clones is not carried over; for the studies checked, unresolved V genes explain less than half of this, and the remainder is unexplained. This sample has more than 100,000 clones in its table, and about 75% of those were observed once. The ten most abundant clones make up around 30% of the sample. The sequencing sample was made of PBMCs. The source of these receptors is a man aged 55 to 70 in good health and CMV-seropositive.

In this sample, this clone turned up once. V gene TRBV30 combines with J gene TRBJ2-3; D perhaps matches TRBD2 (6 bases). CDR3 length: 14 residues. Germline V gene data show CDR1 as GTSNPN and CDR2 as SVGIG (reference sequence). V lost 3 bases and J 2 bases, leaving 12 bases between the germline ends. This CDR3 is CAWSRAGSTDTQYF. CDR3 sequence (DNA): TGTGCCTGGAGCCGGGCGGGATCCACAGATACGCAGTATTTT.

This clone was observed a handful of times. The rearrangement joins TRBV6-1 to TRBJ2-7; 10 nucleotides align to TRBD2. The germline CDR1 and CDR2 sequences are MNHNS and SASEGT. The CDR3 totals 15 residues. Trimming cost V 2 bases and J 0 bases; bases outside gene matches: 1. The CDR3 sequence is CASSELAGASYEQYF. The CDR3 DNA follows: TGTGCCAGCAGTGAACTAGCGGGGGCCTCCTACGAGCAGTACTTC.

This chain uses TRBV25-1 with TRBJ1-2; the match to TRBD1 covers 9 bases. Germline V CDR1 and CDR2: MGHDK, SYGVNS. The CDR3 has 15 residues. J was trimmed by 6 bases and V by 1 base; bases with no gene match: 6. CDR3 nucleotide sequence: TGTGCCAGCAGTGAATTCCGAGGGACAGGGCATGGCTACACCTTC. The encoded protein is CASSEFRGTGHGYTF.

This sequence joins TRBV2 and TRBJ1-1, with 9 bases lining up with TRBD1. The germline V gene has CDR1 SNHLY and CDR2 FYNNEI. The CDR3 covers 14 residues. After removal of 8 bases from V and 5 bases from J, the junction contained 9 bases not matched to a gene. CDR3 amino acids: CASASDRGSTEAFF. The CDR3 DNA follows: TGTGCCAGCGCCTCCGACAGGGGGTCGACTGAAGCTTTCTTT.

The rearrangement uses TRBV7-3 and TRBJ2-1; TRBD2 is a possible D gene (5 bases). With 5 bases removed from V and 4 bases from J, the gap between germline ends came to 9 bases. The V gene's germline CDR1 is SGHTA and CDR2 FQGTGA. The CDR3 extends over 13 amino acids. The CDR3 DNA sequence: TGTGCCAGCAGCCCCCCGGGATACAATGAGCAGTTCTTC. It specifies CASSPPGYNEQFF.

This clone was seen a handful of times. The chain is built from TRBV11-2 and TRBJ2-2; D is unclear. Germline loops: CDR1 SGHAT, CDR2 FQNNGV. The CDR3 sequence is 14 residues long. With 3 bases removed from V and 2 bases from J, the gap between germline ends came to 7 bases. CDR3 residues: CASSFPLNTGELFF. Here the CDR3 DNA reads TGTGCCAGCAGCTTTCCCCTAAACACCGGGGAGCTGTTTTTT.

The chain employs TRBV9 and TRBJ2-5; 8 bases fit TRBD2. The J call could be wrong; TRBJ2-7 is a better fit for the DNA end. The length of the CDR3 is 16 residues. Per the germline V gene, CDR1 is SGDLS and CDR2 is YYNGEE. The CDR3 DNA sequence: TGTGCCAGCAGCGTAGGCGGCGGGGGGCTTTCCTACGAGCAGTACTTC. This gives the protein CASSVGGGGLSYEQYF.

The gene calls are TRBV2 and TRBJ2-7, with TRBD2 identical over 11 bases. This CDR3 has 16 amino acids. Germline V lookup: CDR1 SNHLY, CDR2 FYNNEI. The V and J ends lost 6 bases and 4 bases, in that order; junction bases with no gene match: 11. The CDR3 bases are TGTGCCAGCAGAAGGTTCCCGACTAGCGGGAATTACGAGCAGTACTTC. This sequence encodes CASRRFPTSGNYEQYF.

This chain links TRBV28 with TRBJ1-2; D call uncertain. The CDR3 contains 11 residues. The V end lost 6 bases, the J end lost 8 bases, and 10 bases lay between the germline ends. Per the germline V gene, CDR1 is MDHEN and CDR2 is SYDVKM. The CDR3 bases are TGTGCCAGCAGCTATAATTACGGCTACACCTTC. Protein product: CASSYNYGYTF.

The CDR3 protein is CASSFAWLGGGTEAFF. CDR3 in DNA: TGTGCCAGCAGCTTCGCTTGGTTGGGAGGGGGCACTGAAGCTTTCTTT. The chain recombines TRBV7-9 with TRBJ1-1; TRBD1 is a possible D gene (6 bases). Germline loops: CDR1 SEHNR, CDR2 FQNEAQ (reference sequence). Trimming shortened V by 3 bases and J by 4 bases, and 18 bases separated the two germline ends. The CDR3 is 16 amino acids.

The V and J genes are TRBV14 and TRBJ2-7, with 9 bases matching TRBD2. V trimming: 3 bases; J trimming: 6 bases; junction bases outside the gene matches: 3. This CDR3 is built from 13 residues. Looked up from germline, CDR1 is SGHDN and CDR2 is FVKESK. The CDR3 here is CASSQGLAREQYF. The CDR3, as DNA: TGTGCCAGCAGCCAGGGACTAGCTCGCGAGCAGTACTTC.

In its sample, this clone was seen a few times. V usage is TRBV6-5 and J usage is TRBJ2-1; D unresolved. The germline gives CDR1 MNHEY, CDR2 SVGAGI. Trimming removed 5 bases at V and 7 bases at J, with 15 bases between. The CDR3 has 14 residues. CDR3 residues: CASSPRSARNEQFF. Here the CDR3 DNA reads TGTGCCAGCAGTCCCCGGAGCGCTAGGAATGAGCAGTTCTTC.

This clone turned up a few times. This chain joins TRBV5-1 and TRBJ2-5, with a tentative D call TRBD1 (5 bases). The germline gives CDR1 SGHRS, CDR2 YFSETQ. The CDR3 covers 14 residues. V was trimmed by 0 bases and J by 1 base, leaving 7 bases between them. CDR3 DNA: TGCGCCAGCAGCTTGGCTGGGGCCCAAGAGACCCAGTACTTC. It encodes CASSLAGAQETQYF.

The CDR3 DNA reads TGTGCCAGCAGCTTAGCCGGGGGAGGGCCGGGCCAGACCCAGTACTTC. This sequence encodes CASSLAGGGPGQTQYF. The chain is built from TRBV7-2 and TRBJ2-5; 7 bases map to TRBD2. The V gene's germline CDR1 is SGHTA and CDR2 FQGNSA. The CDR3 length is 16 residues. V shed 0 bases, J shed 6 bases, and the junction held 10 bases outside the gene matches.

The chain couples TRBV25-1 to TRBJ2-7; 7 nucleotides agree with TRBD2. This CDR3 has 11 residues. Germline-derived CDR1 and CDR2 are MGHDK and SYGVNS. The trim removed 10 bases at V and 8 bases at J, leaving 8 bases unmatched. This CDR3 reads CATLLANQQYF. CDR3 coding DNA: TGTGCCACCTTACTAGCGAACCAGCAGTACTTC.